Shown below are 7 T cell receptor beta chains from a single sample sequenced in a study of blood T cell repertoires in COVID-19. Measured with immunoSEQ multiplex PCR; TCRdb has only the in-frame clones, and not every one. The sample has around 97,000 clones, 87% seen once. The specimen sequenced was peripheral blood. These receptors were obtained from a man between 50 and 59 years old in a cohort sampled during active COVID-19.

This clone was found once. The chain carries TRBV6-6 and TRBJ2-7; 8 bases agree with TRBD2. V shed 4 bases and J 5 bases; nucleotides not matched to a gene: 7. From germline, CDR1 is MNHNY and CDR2 SVGAGI (reference sequence). This CDR3 is 14 amino acids long. CDR3 loop: CASSSRGGSHEQYF. DNA of the CDR3: TGTGCCAGCAGTTCCCGGGGGGGGAGCCACGAGCAGTACTTC.

The rearrangement links TRBV9 to TRBJ1-1; D not certain. Germline lookup yields CDR1 SGDLS and CDR2 YYNGEE. This CDR3 has 17 amino acids. The V gene lost 0 bases and the J gene lost 3 bases, with 18 bases spanning the gap. CDR3 in DNA: TGTGCCAGCAGCGTAGCGATTAATGGGTTGGCGGACACTGAAGCTTTCTTT. Translated, it gives CASSVAINGLADTEAFF.

This chain connects TRBV9 to TRBJ2-1, with 7 nucleotides matching TRBD2. The CDR3 is made up of 14 amino acids. After removal of 6 bases from V and 7 bases from J, the junction contained 10 bases not matched to a gene. Germline assignment: CDR1 SGDLS and CDR2 YYNGEE. CDR3 amino acids: CASTPGTTGNEQFF. CDR3 DNA: TGTGCCAGCACCCCCGGGACTACCGGGAATGAGCAGTTCTTC.

The rearrangement links TRBV11-3 to TRBJ2-1, with D possibly TRBD2 on 5 matching bases. Germline values: CDR1 SGHNT, CDR2 YENEEA. The V gene lost 2 bases and the J gene lost 9 bases, with 14 bases spanning the gap. The CDR3 spans 14 residues. The CDR3 sequence is CASSLSLAGSEQFF. The CDR3 DNA follows: TGTGCCAGCAGCTTAAGCCTAGCCGGCAGTGAGCAGTTCTTC.

The J gene is TRBJ2-2, the V gene TRBV5-5; 8 bases align to TRBD1. The CDR3 covers 17 residues. Trimming removed 1 base from V and 6 bases from J; junction bases left unmatched: 11. CDR1 is SGHKS and CDR2 is YYEKEE in the germline V gene (reference sequence). The CDR3 region has the DNA TGTGCCAGCAGCTTGCTCTACCCCCAGGGGGCTTCCGGGGAGCTGTTTTTT. It codes for CASSLLYPQGASGELFF.

The chain has TRBV28 and TRBJ1-1; 8 bases are a match to TRBD1. The CDR3 consists of 15 residues. Germline-derived CDR1 and CDR2 are MDHEN and SYDVKM. J was trimmed by 2 bases and V by 4 bases; bases with no gene match: 6. CDR3 residues: CASSSAGTGNTEAFF. As DNA, the CDR3 is TGTGCCAGCAGTTCTGCCGGGACAGGTAACACTGAAGCTTTCTTT.

The CDR3 DNA reads as TGTGCCAGCAGTTTACAGGGGGCGAACGGGGAGCTGTTTTTT. It yields the protein CASSLQGANGELFF. This chain links TRBV27 with TRBJ2-2, with TRBD1 matching over 8 bases. CDR3 size: 14 residues. Germline CDR1 reads MNHEY; CDR2 reads SMNVEV (reference sequence). V lost 2 bases, J lost 7 bases, and 3 bases stayed unmatched.